The sequence of this T cell receptor beta chain was determined in a study of T-cell reconstitution after alpha-beta-depleted transplantation in children. Trimming stripped 7 bases from V and 0 bases from J, with 9 bases between. This CDR3 has 14 residues. In germline, CDR1 is ENHRY, CDR2 SYGVKD. Preparing the TCRbeta library involved the use of unique molecular identifiers. TCRdb passed the PCR reads through MiXCR, listing each CDR3 protein once. The table has around 600,000 distinct CDR3 sequences, about 10% seen once; the top ten hold less than 5%. This sequence joins TRBV10-3 and TRBJ1-4; D call uncertain. The sequencing used PBMCs from the stem cell graft donor, collected from the stem cell graft. This sequence originates from a human donor who donated a stem cell graft to a child with acute myeloid leukemia. Written as DNA, the CDR3 is TGTGCCATCAATGAACTGGCAACTAATGAAAAACTGTTTTTT. The encoded protein is CAINELATNEKLFF.